This T cell receptor beta chain is from a study of blood T cell repertoires in COVID-19. Study details: Spain, Italy and the United States supplied samples that represented acute and convalescent COVID-19.

Trimming took 7 bases from V and 4 from J; bases not matched to a gene: 10. The CDR3 has 14 residues. Germline V lookup: CDR1 SGHRS, CDR2 YFSETQ. The protocol was immunoSEQ multiplex PCR, while the TCRdb copy is restricted to in-frame clones and leaves out a portion. The profile shows 250,000 to 300,000 clones, roughly nine tenths of them singletons. The sequence was obtained from a man between 18 and 29 years old with active or convalescent COVID-19. The source material was peripheral blood. V is TRBV5-1 and J is TRBJ2-5; the match to TRBD2 covers 7 bases. CDR3 in amino acids: CASGGAGRGETQYF. CDR3 nucleotides: TGCGCCAGCGGTGGAGCGGGGCGAGGAGAGACCCAGTACTTC.